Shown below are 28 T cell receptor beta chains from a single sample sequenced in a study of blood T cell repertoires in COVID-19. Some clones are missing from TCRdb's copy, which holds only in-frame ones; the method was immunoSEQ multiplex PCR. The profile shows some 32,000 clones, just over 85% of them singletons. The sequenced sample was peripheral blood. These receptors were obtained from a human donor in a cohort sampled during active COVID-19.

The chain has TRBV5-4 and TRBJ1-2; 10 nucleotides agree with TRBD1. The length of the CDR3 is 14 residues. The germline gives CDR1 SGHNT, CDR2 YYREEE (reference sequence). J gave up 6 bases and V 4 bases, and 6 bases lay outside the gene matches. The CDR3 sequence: CASSLDRGGNGYTF. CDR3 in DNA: TGTGCCAGCAGCCTGGACAGGGGGGGAAATGGCTACACCTTC.

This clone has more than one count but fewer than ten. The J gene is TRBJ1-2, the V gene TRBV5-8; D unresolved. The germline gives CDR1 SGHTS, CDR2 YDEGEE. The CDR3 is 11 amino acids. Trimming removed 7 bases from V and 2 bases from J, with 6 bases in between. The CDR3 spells CASGRNYGYTF. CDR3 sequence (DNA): TGTGCCAGCGGGAGAAACTATGGCTACACCTTC.

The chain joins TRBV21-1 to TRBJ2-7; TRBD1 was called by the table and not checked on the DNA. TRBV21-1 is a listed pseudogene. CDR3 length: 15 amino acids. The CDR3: CASSNLLTGSYEQYF. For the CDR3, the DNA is TGTGCCAGCAGCAACCTCCTGACAGGCTCCTACGAGCAGTACTTC.

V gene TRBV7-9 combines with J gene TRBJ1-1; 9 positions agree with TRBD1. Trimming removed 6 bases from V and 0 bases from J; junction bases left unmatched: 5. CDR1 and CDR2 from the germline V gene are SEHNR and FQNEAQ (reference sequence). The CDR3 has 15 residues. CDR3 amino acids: CASRRGQGMNTEAFF. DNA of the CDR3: TGTGCCAGCAGACGAGGACAGGGGATGAACACTGAAGCTTTCTTT.

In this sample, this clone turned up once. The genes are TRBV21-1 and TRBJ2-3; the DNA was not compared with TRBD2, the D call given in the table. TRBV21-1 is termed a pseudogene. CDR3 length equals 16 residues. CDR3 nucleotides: TGTGCCAGCAGCAGACTAGCGGGGGCCAGCACAGATACGCAGTATTTT. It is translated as CASSRLAGASTDTQYF.

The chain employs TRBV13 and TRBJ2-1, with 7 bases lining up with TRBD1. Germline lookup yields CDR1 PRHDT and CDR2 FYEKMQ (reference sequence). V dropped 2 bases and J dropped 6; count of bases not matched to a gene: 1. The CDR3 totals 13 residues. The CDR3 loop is CASSLNRGNEQFF. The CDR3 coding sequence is TGTGCCAGCAGCTTAAACAGGGGCAATGAGCAGTTCTTC.

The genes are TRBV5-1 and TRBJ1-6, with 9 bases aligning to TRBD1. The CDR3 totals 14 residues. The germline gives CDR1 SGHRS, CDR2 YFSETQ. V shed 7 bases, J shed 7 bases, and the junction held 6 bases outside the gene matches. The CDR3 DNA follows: TGCGCCAGCGCACAGGGGGCCCTAAATTCACCCCTCCACTTT. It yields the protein CASAQGALNSPLHF.

The CDR3 coding sequence is TGTGCCAGCAGCTTGGGTGTCCGGTCCACAGATACGCAGTATTTT. This codes for CASSLGVRSTDTQYF. The chain is built from TRBV5-4 and TRBJ2-3; unclear D gene. From germline, CDR1 is SGHNT and CDR2 YYREEE (reference sequence). V lost 0 bases and J lost 2, with 10 bases in between. The CDR3 length is 15 residues.

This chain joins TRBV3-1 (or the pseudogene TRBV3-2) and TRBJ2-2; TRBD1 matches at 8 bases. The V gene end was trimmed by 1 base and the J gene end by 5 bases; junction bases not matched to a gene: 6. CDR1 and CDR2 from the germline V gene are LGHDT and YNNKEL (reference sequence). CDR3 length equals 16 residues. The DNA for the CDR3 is TGTGCCAGCAGCCAAGGACAGGGGCGTAGAACCGGGGAGCTGTTTTTT. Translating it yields CASSQGQGRRTGELFF.

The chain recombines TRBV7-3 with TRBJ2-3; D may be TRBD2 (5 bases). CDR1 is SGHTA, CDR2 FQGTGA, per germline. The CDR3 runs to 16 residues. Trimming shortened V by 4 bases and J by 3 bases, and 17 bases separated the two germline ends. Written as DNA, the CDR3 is TGTGCCAGCAGCTCCGGATCTTCTGGCGGGACAGATACGCAGTATTTT. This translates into CASSSGSSGGTDTQYF.

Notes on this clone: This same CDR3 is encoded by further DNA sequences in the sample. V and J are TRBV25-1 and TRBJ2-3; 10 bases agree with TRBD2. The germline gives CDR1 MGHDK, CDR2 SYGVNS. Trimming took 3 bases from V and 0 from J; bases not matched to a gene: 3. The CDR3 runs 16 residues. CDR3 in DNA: TGTGCCAGCAGTGAGGGACTAGCGCTGAGCACAGATACGCAGTATTTT. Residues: CASSEGLALSTDTQYF.

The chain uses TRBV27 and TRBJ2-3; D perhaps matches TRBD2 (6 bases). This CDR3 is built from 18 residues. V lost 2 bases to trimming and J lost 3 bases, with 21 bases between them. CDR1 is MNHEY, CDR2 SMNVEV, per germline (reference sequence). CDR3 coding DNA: TGTGCCAGCAGTTTAATTGGGGTAGGGAGGTTAGGTACAGATACGCAGTATTTT. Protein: CASSLIGVGRLGTDTQYF.

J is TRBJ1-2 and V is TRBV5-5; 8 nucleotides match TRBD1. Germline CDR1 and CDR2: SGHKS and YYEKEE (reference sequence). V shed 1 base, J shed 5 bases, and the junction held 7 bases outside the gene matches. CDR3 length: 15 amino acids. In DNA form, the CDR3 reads TGTGCCAGCAGCTTGCGGCAGGGGGCTTGGTATGGCTACACCTTC. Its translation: CASSLRQGAWYGYTF. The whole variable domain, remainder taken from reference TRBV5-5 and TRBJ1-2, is DAGVTQSPTHLIKTRGQQVTLRCSPISGHKSVSWYQQVLGQGPQFIFQYYEKEERGRGNFPDRFSARQFPNYSSELNVNALLLGDSALYLCASSLRQGAWYGYTFGSGTRLTVV.

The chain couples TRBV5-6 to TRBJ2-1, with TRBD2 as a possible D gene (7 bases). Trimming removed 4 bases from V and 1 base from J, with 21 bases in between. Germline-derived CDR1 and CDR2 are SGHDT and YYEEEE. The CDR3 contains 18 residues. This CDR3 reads CASSRRLAGDRSYNEQFF. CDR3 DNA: TGTGCCAGCAGCCGTAGACTAGCAGGGGACCGTTCCTACAATGAGCAGTTCTTC.

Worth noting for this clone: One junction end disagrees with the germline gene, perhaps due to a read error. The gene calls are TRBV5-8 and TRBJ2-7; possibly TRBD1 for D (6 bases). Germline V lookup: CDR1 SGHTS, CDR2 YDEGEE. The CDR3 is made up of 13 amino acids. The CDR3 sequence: CASSLGGLQGSLF. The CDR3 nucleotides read TGTGCCAGCAGCTTGGGGGGATTACAGGGATCCCTATTC.

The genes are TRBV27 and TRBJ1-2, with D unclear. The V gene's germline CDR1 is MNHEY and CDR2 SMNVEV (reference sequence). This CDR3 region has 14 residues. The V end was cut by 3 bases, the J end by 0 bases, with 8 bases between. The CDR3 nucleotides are TGTGCCAGCAGTTTCCTCGGGTCTAACTATGGCTACACCTTC. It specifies CASSFLGSNYGYTF.

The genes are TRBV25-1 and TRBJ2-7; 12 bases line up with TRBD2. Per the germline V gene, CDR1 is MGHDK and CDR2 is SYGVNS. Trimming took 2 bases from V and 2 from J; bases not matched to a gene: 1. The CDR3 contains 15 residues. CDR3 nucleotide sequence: TGTGCCAGCAGTGAAACTAGCGGGGGGACCTACGAGCAGTACTTC. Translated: CASSETSGGTYEQYF.

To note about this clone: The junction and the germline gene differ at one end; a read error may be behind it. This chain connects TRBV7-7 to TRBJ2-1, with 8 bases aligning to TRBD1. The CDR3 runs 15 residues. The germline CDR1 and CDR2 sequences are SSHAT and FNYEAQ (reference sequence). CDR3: CASSPDRGPYNEQFF. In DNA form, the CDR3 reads TGTGCTAGCAGCCCCGACAGGGGCCCCTACAATGAGCAGTTCTTC. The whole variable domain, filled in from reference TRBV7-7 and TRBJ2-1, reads GAGVSQSPRYKVTKRGQDVTLRCDPISSHATLYWYQQALGQGPEFLTYFNYEAQPDKSGLPSDRFSAERPEGSISTLTIQRTEQRDSAMYRCASSPDRGPYNEQFFGPGTRLTVL.

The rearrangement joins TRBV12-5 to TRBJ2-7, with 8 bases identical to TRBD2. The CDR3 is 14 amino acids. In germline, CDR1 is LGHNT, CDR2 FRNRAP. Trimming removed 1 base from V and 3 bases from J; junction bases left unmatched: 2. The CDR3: CASGLGRGDYEQYF. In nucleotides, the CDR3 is TGTGCTAGTGGTTTGGGGCGGGGGGACTACGAGCAGTACTTC.

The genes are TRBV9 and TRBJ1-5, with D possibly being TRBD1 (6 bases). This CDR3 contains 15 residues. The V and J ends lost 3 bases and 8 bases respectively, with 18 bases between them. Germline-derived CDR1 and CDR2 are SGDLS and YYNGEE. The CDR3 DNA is TGTGCCAGCAGCGGAATCAGGGGTGGTTGGGAGCCCCAGCATTTT. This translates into CASSGIRGGWEPQHF.

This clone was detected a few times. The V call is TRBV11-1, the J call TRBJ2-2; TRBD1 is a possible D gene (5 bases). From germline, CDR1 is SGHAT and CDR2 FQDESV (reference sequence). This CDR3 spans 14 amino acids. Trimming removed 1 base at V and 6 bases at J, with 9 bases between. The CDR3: CASSLGQGSGELFF. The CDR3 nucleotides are TGTGCCAGCAGCTTAGGTCAGGGCTCCGGGGAGCTGTTTTTT.

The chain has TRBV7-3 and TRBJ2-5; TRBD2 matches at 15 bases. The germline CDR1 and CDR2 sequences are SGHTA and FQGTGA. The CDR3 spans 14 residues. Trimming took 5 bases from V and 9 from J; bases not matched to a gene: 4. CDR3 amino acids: CASSPGLAGGAQYF. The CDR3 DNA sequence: TGTGCCAGCAGCCCCGGACTAGCGGGGGGGGCCCAGTACTTC.

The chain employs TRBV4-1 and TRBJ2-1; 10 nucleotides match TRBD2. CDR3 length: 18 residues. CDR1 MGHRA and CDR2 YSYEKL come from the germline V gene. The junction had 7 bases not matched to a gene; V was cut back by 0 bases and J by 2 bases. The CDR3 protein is CASSQDTSGGAPYNEQFF. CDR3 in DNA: TGCGCCAGCAGCCAAGATACCAGCGGGGGGGCACCCTACAATGAGCAGTTCTTC.

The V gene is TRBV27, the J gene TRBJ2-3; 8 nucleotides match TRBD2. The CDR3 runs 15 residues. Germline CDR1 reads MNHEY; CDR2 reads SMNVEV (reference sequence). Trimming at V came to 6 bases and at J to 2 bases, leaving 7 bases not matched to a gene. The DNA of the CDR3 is TGTGCCAGCAGGCCCCAAGCGGGGGTCACAGATACGCAGTATTTT. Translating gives CASRPQAGVTDTQYF.

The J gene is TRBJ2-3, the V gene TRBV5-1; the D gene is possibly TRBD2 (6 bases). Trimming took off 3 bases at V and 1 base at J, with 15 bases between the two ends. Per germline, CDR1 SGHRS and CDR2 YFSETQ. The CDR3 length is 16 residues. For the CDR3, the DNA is TGCGCCAGCAGCTATCAGGCCGGGGGTGGCACAGATACGCAGTATTTT. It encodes CASSYQAGGGTDTQYF.

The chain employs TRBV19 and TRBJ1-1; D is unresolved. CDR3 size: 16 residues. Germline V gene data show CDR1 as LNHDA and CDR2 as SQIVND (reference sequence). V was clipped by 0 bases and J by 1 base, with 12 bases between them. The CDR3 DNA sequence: TGTGCCAGTAGTATAGATCAAAGACGGAGGAACACTGAAGCTTTCTTT. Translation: CASSIDQRRRNTEAFF.

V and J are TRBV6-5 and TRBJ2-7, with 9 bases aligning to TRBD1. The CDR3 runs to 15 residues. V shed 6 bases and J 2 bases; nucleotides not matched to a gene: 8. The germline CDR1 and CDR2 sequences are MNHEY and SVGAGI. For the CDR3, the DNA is TGTGCCAGCAGCCCACCCGGGACAGGGACCTACGAGCAGTACTTC. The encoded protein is CASSPPGTGTYEQYF.

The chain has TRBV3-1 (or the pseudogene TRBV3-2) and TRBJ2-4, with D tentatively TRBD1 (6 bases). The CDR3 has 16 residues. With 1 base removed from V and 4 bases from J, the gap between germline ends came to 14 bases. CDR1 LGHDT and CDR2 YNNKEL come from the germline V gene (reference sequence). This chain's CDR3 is CASSQVIDRIKNIQYF. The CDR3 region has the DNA TGTGCCAGCAGCCAAGTTATCGACAGGATAAAAAACATTCAGTACTTC.